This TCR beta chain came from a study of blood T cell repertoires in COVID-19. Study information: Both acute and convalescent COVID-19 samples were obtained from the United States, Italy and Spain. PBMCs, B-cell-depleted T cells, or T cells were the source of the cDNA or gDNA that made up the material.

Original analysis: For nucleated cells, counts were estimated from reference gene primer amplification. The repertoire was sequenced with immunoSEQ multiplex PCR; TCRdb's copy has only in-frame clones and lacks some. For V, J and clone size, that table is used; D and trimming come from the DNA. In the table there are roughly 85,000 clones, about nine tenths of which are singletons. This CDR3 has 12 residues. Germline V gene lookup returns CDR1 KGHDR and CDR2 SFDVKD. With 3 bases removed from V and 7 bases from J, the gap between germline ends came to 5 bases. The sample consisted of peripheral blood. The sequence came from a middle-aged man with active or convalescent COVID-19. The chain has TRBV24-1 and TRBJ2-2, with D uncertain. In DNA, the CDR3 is TGTGCCACCAGTGATACTGTCGGGGAGCTGTTTTTT. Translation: CATSDTVGELFF.